This T cell receptor (beta chain) was retrieved from a study of blood T cell repertoires in COVID-19. The overall study: T cells, B-cell-depleted T cells, or PBMCs provided the cDNA or gDNA that served as material.

A note on this clone: The same CDR3 is also encoded by other DNA sequences in this sample.

CDR1 and CDR2 from the germline V gene are MNHEY and SMNVEV (reference sequence). Trimming shortened V by 6 bases and J by 5 bases, and 7 bases separated the two germline ends. The CDR3 contains 11 residues. In the source study's methods: It was from reference gene primer amplification that nucleated cell counts were estimated. Some clones are missing from TCRdb's copy, which holds only in-frame ones; the method was immunoSEQ multiplex PCR. V and J calls and clone size are copied from that table; D and trimming were computed from the DNA. The sample yields about 38,000 clones, approximately 74% seen once.

This chain links TRBV27 with TRBJ2-5; weak D call: TRBD2 (5 bases). The clonotype originates from a man aged 70 or older with COVID-19, enrolled during active disease. Sequenced: peripheral blood. Here the CDR3 reads CASSRGETQYF. CDR3 nucleotides: TGTGCCAGCAGCCGAGGGGAGACCCAGTACTTC.